What follows are 21 T cell receptor beta chains derived from one specimen sequenced in a study of OX40 agonist ivuxolimab in advanced cancers. Here immunoSEQ multiplex PCR was the method, and the copy in TCRdb shows in-frame clones only, minus some. The sample lists tens of thousands of clones, about 87% seen once, with approximately 7.4% in the top ten. The sequencing here drew on CD4+ or CD8+ T cells sorted from blood, taken in a trial of the OX40 agonist ivuxolimab. These receptors came from an adult with an advanced solid tumor such as melanoma, head and neck, liver or kidney cancer.

V is TRBV30 and J is TRBJ1-4, with 7 bases aligning to TRBD1. From germline, CDR1 is GTSNPN and CDR2 SVGIG (reference sequence). V trimming: 0 bases; J trimming: 11 bases; junction bases outside the gene matches: 9. CDR3 length equals 14 residues. The CDR3 DNA follows: TGTGCCTGGAGTGTGATCACAGGGGCGAACAAACTGTTTTTT. Translation gives CAWSVITGANKLFF.

The V call is TRBV30, the J call TRBJ2-7; 9 positions agree with TRBD2. The V and J ends lost 3 bases and 1 base, in that order; junction bases with no gene match: 16. CDR1 is GTSNPN, CDR2 SVGIG, per germline (reference sequence). This CDR3 is 18 amino acids long. The CDR3 nucleotides are TGTGCCTGGAGCCCTGGCCGGCTAGGACTAGCGTCTTCCTACGAGCAGTACTTC. Residues: CAWSPGRLGLASSYEQYF.

The chain couples TRBV19 to TRBJ2-5; no clear D. The CDR3 contains 14 residues. Looked up from germline, CDR1 is LNHDA and CDR2 is SQIVND (reference sequence). With 3 bases removed from V and 5 bases from J, the gap between germline ends came to 13 bases. The CDR3 nucleotides read TGTGCCAGTAGTATGCTCGGAGTTCCGGAGACCCAGTACTTC. Its protein is CASSMLGVPETQYF.

As for this clone: One end of the junction fails to match germline, which may point to a read error. The chain is built from TRBV5-8 and TRBJ2-7; no reliable D call. Germline values: CDR1 SGHTS, CDR2 YDEGEE. This CDR3 has 13 amino acids. The CDR3 region is CASTLGRAYEQYF. CDR3 nucleotide sequence: TGTGCCAGCACCTTGGGCCGAGCCTACGAGCAGTACTTC.

V usage is TRBV4-2 and J usage is TRBJ2-1; 7 nucleotides agree with TRBD2. Trimming took 1 base from V and 5 from J; bases not matched to a gene: 8. There are 16 residues in the CDR3. Per germline, CDR1 LGHNA and CDR2 YNFKEQ. The CDR3 is CASSQVSGGPNNEQFF. DNA for the CDR3: TGTGCCAGCAGCCAAGTATCGGGAGGACCCAACAATGAGCAGTTCTTC.

For this clone: Mismatch with germline at one junction end may stem from a read error. This chain links TRBV7-7 with TRBJ2-2; D unresolved. Germline assignment: CDR1 SSHAT and CDR2 FNYEAQ (reference sequence). This CDR3 spans 12 amino acids. CDR3 DNA: TGTGCTAGCAGCCCCAACACCGGGGAGCTGTTTTTT. Its protein is CASSPNTGELFF.

This sequence joins TRBV6-1 and TRBJ2-7; D is unresolved. The V end was cut by 2 bases, the J end by 4 bases, with 12 bases between. Germline V gives CDR1 MNHNS, CDR2 SASEGT. The CDR3 spans 14 residues. CDR3 sequence: CASSEFGLLYEQYF. DNA of the CDR3: TGTGCCAGCAGTGAATTTGGTCTTCTATACGAGCAGTACTTC.

This chain connects TRBV28 to TRBJ2-1; weak D call: TRBD2 (6 bases). CDR1 and CDR2 from the germline V gene are MDHEN and SYDVKM. V lost 8 bases, J lost 7 bases, and 15 bases lay in between. The CDR3 runs 13 residues. CDR3 sequence reads: CASWEAHGNEQFF. Written as DNA, the CDR3 is TGTGCCAGCTGGGAGGCACACGGGAATGAGCAGTTCTTC.

The rearrangement joins TRBV13 to TRBJ1-1, with 7 bases identical to TRBD1. J lost 5 bases, V lost 3 bases, and 9 bases had no gene match. CDR1 is PRHDT, CDR2 FYEKMQ, per germline (reference sequence). This CDR3 has 15 residues. In DNA, the CDR3 is TGTGCCAGCAGCTTGGGTCCAGGGGGAGGTACTGAAGCTTTCTTT. Translating gives CASSLGPGGGTEAFF.

This clone occurred once. This chain connects TRBV6-5 to TRBJ1-2; 8 nucleotides align to TRBD1. There are 14 residues in the CDR3. The V gene's germline CDR1 is MNHEY and CDR2 SVGAGI. After removal of 5 bases from V and 7 bases from J, the junction contained 9 bases not matched to a gene. As DNA, the CDR3 is TGTGCCAGCAGTCCCGGACAGGGCCCGTCTGGCTACACCTTC. Amino acid sequence: CASSPGQGPSGYTF.

The rearrangement links TRBV7-3 to TRBJ1-2, with no clear D. Germline loops: CDR1 SGHTA, CDR2 FQGTGA. The CDR3 extends over 14 amino acids. Trimming removed 5 bases from V and 5 bases from J, with 15 bases in between. The CDR3 sequence: CASSIVRGQYGYTF. The DNA for the CDR3 is TGTGCCAGCAGCATCGTGAGAGGCCAATATGGCTACACCTTC.

This chain joins TRBV15 and TRBJ1-5; D is perhaps TRBD1 (5 bases). The CDR3 is made up of 14 amino acids. Looked up from germline, CDR1 is LNHNV and CDR2 is YYDKDF (reference sequence). The V gene lost 1 base and the J gene lost 4 bases, with 8 bases spanning the gap. CDR3 nucleotides: TGTGCCACCAGCAGAGGGGCAGGGAATCAGCCCCAGCATTTT. Translated: CATSRGAGNQPQHF.

The chain couples TRBV5-5 to TRBJ2-1, with D possibly being TRBD1 (6 bases). The germline CDR1 and CDR2 sequences are SGHKS and YYEKEE (reference sequence). This CDR3 is built from 12 residues. V was pared by 4 bases and J by 9 bases, with 11 bases between. CDR3 bases: TGTGCCAGCAGCCAGGGGCAGAGTGAGCAGTTCTTC. Protein sequence: CASSQGQSEQFF. The full variable domain, its missing parts supplied by reference TRBV5-5 and TRBJ2-1, is DAGVTQSPTHLIKTRGQQVTLRCSPISGHKSVSWYQQVLGQGPQFIFQYYEKEERGRGNFPDRFSARQFPNYSSELNVNALLLGDSALYLCASSQGQSEQFFGPGTRLTVL.

The chain uses TRBV5-6 and TRBJ1-1; the D gene is possibly TRBD1 (5 bases). The CDR3 runs to 15 residues. Germline assignment: CDR1 SGHDT and CDR2 YYEEEE. V lost 0 bases and J lost 6, with 15 bases in between. The CDR3 nucleotides read TGTGCCAGCAGCTTGGGCGGGGCCCTTGGCTCTGAAGCTTTCTTT. Its protein is CASSLGGALGSEAFF.

The genes are TRBV11-1 and TRBJ1-5; no definite D call. Trimming removed 4 bases at V and 4 bases at J, with 8 bases between. The CDR3 covers 13 residues. Germline V gene data show CDR1 as SGHAT and CDR2 as FQDESV (reference sequence). The CDR3: CASSSNYNQPQHF. The CDR3 DNA follows: TGTGCCAGCAGCTCCAACTATAATCAGCCCCAGCATTTT.

The DNA for the CDR3 is TGTGCCAGCAGCCTCTTAACAGGGGATGGCTACACCTTC. This translates into CASSLLTGDGYTF. The rearrangement joins TRBV27 to TRBJ1-2; TRBD1 matches 7 bases. The germline V gene encodes CDR1 MNHEY and CDR2 SMNVEV (reference sequence). Germline trimming cut 6 bases from V and 6 bases from J; bases unmatched to any gene: 7. CDR3 length: 13 amino acids.

The chain recombines TRBV7-8 with TRBJ2-7; D uncertain. Germline V gene sequence: CDR1 SGHVS, CDR2 FQNEAQ. V gave up 1 base and J gave up 4 bases, with 8 bases separating them. The CDR3 has 13 amino acids. The CDR3 spells CASSLETKYEQYF. The DNA of the CDR3 is TGTGCCAGCAGCTTAGAAACTAAGTACGAGCAGTACTTC.

This clone was seen a few times. The rearrangement joins TRBV5-1 to TRBJ1-1, with 12 bases aligning to TRBD1. The J segment lost 6 bases and the V segment lost 4 bases, leaving 7 bases of the junction unmatched. This CDR3 contains 15 residues. Germline-derived CDR1 and CDR2 are SGHRS and YFSETQ. The CDR3 region has the DNA TGCGCCAGCAGCGGGGACAGGGGGCCTTTGGCTGAAGCTTTCTTT. Translation: CASSGDRGPLAEAFF.

The chain combines TRBV10-1 with TRBJ1-1; tentatively, D is TRBD1 (5 bases). The CDR3 contains 15 residues. The germline V gene encodes CDR1 WNHNN and CDR2 SYGVQD (reference sequence). V was shortened by 6 bases and J by 6 bases, with 20 bases between the two germline ends. The CDR3 sequence is CASSPSRDSGAEAFF. In DNA, the CDR3 is TGCGCCAGCAGCCCTTCCCGGGACTCTGGGGCTGAAGCTTTCTTT.

The chain couples TRBV5-4 to TRBJ2-3, with 9 bases fitting TRBD2. This CDR3 comprises 14 residues. The ends lost 2 bases at V and 5 bases at J; junction bases unmatched: 3. Germline V lookup: CDR1 SGHNT, CDR2 YYREEE (reference sequence). CDR3 sequence (DNA): TGTGCCAGCAGCTTATGGACTAGCGAAGATACGCAGTATTTT. It translates to CASSLWTSEDTQYF.

V and J are TRBV7-2 and TRBJ2-7; D unresolved. CDR1 and CDR2 (germline): SGHTA, FQGNSA. The CDR3 runs 13 residues. The ends were cut back, 5 bases at V and 6 bases at J, with 14 bases in the middle. Written as DNA, the CDR3 is TGTGCCAGCAGCCCCGGGCCCCTACTCGAGCAGTACTTC. It codes for CASSPGPLLEQYF.